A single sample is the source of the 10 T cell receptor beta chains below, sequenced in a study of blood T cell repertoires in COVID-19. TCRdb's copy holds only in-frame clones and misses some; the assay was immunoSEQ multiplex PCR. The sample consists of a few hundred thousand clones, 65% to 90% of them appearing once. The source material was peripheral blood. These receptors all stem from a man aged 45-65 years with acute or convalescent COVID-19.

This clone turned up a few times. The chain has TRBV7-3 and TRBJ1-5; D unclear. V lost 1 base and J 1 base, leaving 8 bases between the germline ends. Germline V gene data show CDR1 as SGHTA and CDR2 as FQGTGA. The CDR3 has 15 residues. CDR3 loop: CASSLMPESNQPQHF. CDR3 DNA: TGTGCCAGCAGCTTAATGCCGGAGAGCAATCAGCCCCAGCATTTT.

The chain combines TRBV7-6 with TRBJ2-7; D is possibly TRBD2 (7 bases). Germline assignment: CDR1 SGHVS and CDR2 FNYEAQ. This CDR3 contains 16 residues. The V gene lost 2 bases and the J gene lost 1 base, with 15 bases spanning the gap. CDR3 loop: CASSLSPGGLSYEQYF. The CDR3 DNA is TGTGCCAGCAGCTTAAGCCCCGGGGGGCTTTCCTACGAGCAGTACTTC.

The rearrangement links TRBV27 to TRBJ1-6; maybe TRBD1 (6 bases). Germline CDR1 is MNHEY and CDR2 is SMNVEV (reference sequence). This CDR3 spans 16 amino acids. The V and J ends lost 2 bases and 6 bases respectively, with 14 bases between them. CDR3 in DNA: TGTGCCAGCAGTTTAAGCCCCGACAGGACTAATTCACCCCTCCACTTT. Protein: CASSLSPDRTNSPLHF.

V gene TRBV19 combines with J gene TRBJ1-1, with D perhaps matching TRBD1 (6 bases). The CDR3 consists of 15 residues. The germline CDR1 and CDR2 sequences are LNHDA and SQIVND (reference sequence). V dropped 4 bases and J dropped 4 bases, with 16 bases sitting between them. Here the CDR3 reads CASSTRTARFTEAFF. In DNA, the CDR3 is TGTGCCAGTAGTACCCGGACAGCCAGGTTCACTGAAGCTTTCTTT.

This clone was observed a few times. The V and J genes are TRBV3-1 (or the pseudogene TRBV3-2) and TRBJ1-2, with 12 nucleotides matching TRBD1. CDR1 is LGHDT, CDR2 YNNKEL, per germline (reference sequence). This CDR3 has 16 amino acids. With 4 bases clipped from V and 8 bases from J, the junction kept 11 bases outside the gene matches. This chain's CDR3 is CASSLLAGQGARGYTF. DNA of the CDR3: TGTGCCAGCAGCCTCCTGGCGGGACAGGGGGCGCGGGGCTACACCTTC.

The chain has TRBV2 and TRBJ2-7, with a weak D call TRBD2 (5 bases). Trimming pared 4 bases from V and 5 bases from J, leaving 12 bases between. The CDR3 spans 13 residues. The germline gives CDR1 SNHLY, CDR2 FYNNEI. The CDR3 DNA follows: TGTGCCAGCAGTGTTGGTCCGGGAAACGAGCAGTACTTC. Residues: CASSVGPGNEQYF.

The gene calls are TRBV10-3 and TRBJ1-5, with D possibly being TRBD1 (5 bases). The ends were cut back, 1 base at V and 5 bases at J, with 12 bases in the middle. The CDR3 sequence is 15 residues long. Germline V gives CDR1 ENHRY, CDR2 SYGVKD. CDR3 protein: CAISELGVSHQPQHF. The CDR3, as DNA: TGTGCCATCAGTGAGTTAGGGGTATCCCATCAGCCCCAGCATTTT.

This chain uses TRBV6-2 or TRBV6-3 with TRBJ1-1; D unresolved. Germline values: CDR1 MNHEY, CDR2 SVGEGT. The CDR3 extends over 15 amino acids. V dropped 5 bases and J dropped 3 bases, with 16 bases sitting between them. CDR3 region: CASSRFGVRDTEAFF. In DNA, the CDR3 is TGTGCCAGCAGTCGCTTCGGGGTGAGGGACACTGAAGCTTTCTTT.

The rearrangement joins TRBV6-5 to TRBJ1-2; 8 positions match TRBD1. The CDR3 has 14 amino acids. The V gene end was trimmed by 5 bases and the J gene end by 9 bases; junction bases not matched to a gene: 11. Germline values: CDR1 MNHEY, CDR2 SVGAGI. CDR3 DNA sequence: TGTGCCAGCAGTCTGGGACAGGCGAATCCACGCTACACCTTC. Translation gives CASSLGQANPRYTF.

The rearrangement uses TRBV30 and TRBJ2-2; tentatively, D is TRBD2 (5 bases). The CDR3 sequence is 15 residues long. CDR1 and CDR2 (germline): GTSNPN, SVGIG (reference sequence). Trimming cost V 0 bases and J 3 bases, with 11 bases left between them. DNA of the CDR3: TGTGCCTGGAGTGTCTTGAGCGGCCACACCGGGGAGCTGTTTTTT. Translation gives CAWSVLSGHTGELFF.